This entry concerns a single TCR beta chain. Its antigen is unknown. This entry belongs to a study of regulatory T cells in long-lasting Graves disease. In building TCR beta libraries, iRepertoire HTBI primers were used together with Arm-PCR of CDR3 regions. TCRdb passed the multiplex PCR reads through MiXCR, listing each CDR3 protein once. The table shows about 220,000 distinct CDR3 sequences, with 15% to 20% occurring only once. Findings and caveats of the study: Owing to a sample size that was small, accuracy may have been reduced.

As to time point: newly diagnosed GD, antithyroid drugs for less than 3 months. PBMC-extracted RNA yielded the TCR library. These same data were also listed under a study on T cells in Graves' hyperthyroidism and ophthalmopathy. That source notes: Thyroid ultrasound, orbital computed tomography, clinical symptoms, and serum thyroxine and TRAb underpinned diagnoses. Initially, a first-round RT-PCR of the TCR CDR3 employed the HTBI primer set.

The material was peripheral blood mononuclear cells (PBMCs), obtained at new diagnosis, from a patient treated with antithyroid drugs. The receptor was derived from a woman aged 25-40 years with Graves disease.

CDR3 sequence: CASSLSAGGSIQETQYF. The DNA of the CDR3 is TGCGCCAGCAGCTTATCAGCGGGGGGGTCTATCCAAGAGACCCAGTACTTC. This chain uses TRBV5-1 with TRBJ2-5, with TRBD2 matching 10 bases. The CDR3 contains 17 residues. V lost 2 bases and J lost 1; bases outside the gene matches: 8. Per germline, CDR1 SGHRS and CDR2 YFSETQ.